Listed here are 12 T cell receptor beta chains from one sample, sequenced in a study of T cell repertoires in urothelial bladder cancer. Clones were sequenced by immunoSEQ multiplex PCR, and TCRdb holds only the in-frame ones, with some missing. The sample records approximately 9,000 clones, roughly 50% being singletons. Sequences were obtained from tumor-infiltrating cells from bladder cancer. All receptors derive from a human donor with urothelial carcinoma.

The sample holds a few counts of this clone. The V call is TRBV5-1, the J call TRBJ1-4; D is possibly TRBD1 (5 bases). There are 15 residues in the CDR3. V was clipped by 1 base and J by 5 bases, with 12 bases between them. The V gene's germline CDR1 is SGHRS and CDR2 YFSETQ. The CDR3 here is CASSLSGTSNEKLFF. The CDR3 DNA follows: TGCGCCAGCAGCTTGAGCGGGACCTCAAATGAAAAACTGTTTTTT.

The V gene is TRBV11-2, the J gene TRBJ2-1; maybe TRBD1 (5 bases). V was pared by 3 bases and J by 3 bases, with 12 bases between. The CDR3 totals 15 residues. Germline CDR1 reads SGHAT; CDR2 reads FQNNGV. CDR3 DNA sequence: TGTGCCAGCAGCTTCGGCAGGGATTACTACAATGAGCAGTTCTTC. This codes for CASSFGRDYYNEQFF.

The rearrangement joins TRBV6-5 to TRBJ1-1; the D is unclear. The V end lost 0 bases, the J end lost 0 bases, and 11 bases lay between the germline ends. The CDR3 totals 16 residues. In germline, CDR1 is MNHEY, CDR2 SVGAGI. CDR3 in amino acids: CASSYSSQAMNTEAFF. Written as DNA, the CDR3 is TGTGCCAGCAGTTACTCGAGTCAGGCCATGAACACTGAAGCTTTCTTT.

This clone rates as medium-sized. The chain couples TRBV6-5 to TRBJ1-2, with D perhaps TRBD1 (5 bases). Germline values: CDR1 MNHEY, CDR2 SVGAGI. Trimming removed 2 bases from V and 6 bases from J, with 10 bases in between. This CDR3 spans 13 amino acids. The CDR3 loop is CASSYTQGNGYTF. As DNA, the CDR3 is TGTGCCAGCAGTTACACCCAGGGCAATGGCTACACCTTC.

The chain combines TRBV5-6 with TRBJ1-1, with D uncertain. CDR1 and CDR2 from the germline V gene are SGHDT and YYEEEE. CDR3 length equals 13 residues. Trimming took off 2 bases at V and 0 bases at J, with 5 bases between the two ends. CDR3 region: CASSLVMNTEAFF. CDR3 DNA: TGTGCCAGCAGCTTAGTAATGAACACTGAAGCTTTCTTT.

There are a few counts of this clone. The chain uses TRBV10-3 and TRBJ2-7; 7 bases line up with TRBD1. CDR1 is ENHRY, CDR2 SYGVKD, per germline. V lost 10 bases, J lost 3 bases, and 12 bases stayed unmatched. The CDR3 runs 14 residues. CDR3 sequence reads: CATKPGQHDYEQYF. The CDR3, as DNA: TGTGCCACCAAACCGGGACAGCATGACTACGAGCAGTACTTC.

This clone has more than one count but fewer than ten. This chain links TRBV19 with TRBJ1-1; D unresolved. V lost 3 bases to trimming and J lost 1 base, with 6 bases between them. Germline V CDR1 and CDR2: LNHDA, SQIVND (reference sequence). This CDR3 is built from 13 residues. CDR3 in amino acids: CASSILGNTEAFF. The DNA of the CDR3 is TGTGCCAGTAGTATCCTGGGGAACACTGAAGCTTTCTTT.

This clone appeared a single time. The V and J genes are TRBV4-1 and TRBJ1-3; D may be TRBD1 (6 bases). Germline V gene data show CDR1 as MGHRA and CDR2 as YSYEKL. CDR3 length: 12 residues. V was pared by 5 bases and J by 11 bases, with 13 bases between. DNA of the CDR3: TGCGCCAGCAGCAAGAGGGACACCGCCATATATTTT. It translates to CASSKRDTAIYF.

The V call is TRBV14, the J call TRBJ2-1; 9 positions agree with TRBD1. The junction had 5 bases not matched to a gene; V was cut back by 2 bases and J by 9 bases. The CDR3 covers 14 residues. CDR1 and CDR2 (germline): SGHDN, FVKESK. CDR3 sequence: CASSQIQGAGEQFF. The CDR3 DNA is TGTGCCAGCAGCCAAATACAGGGGGCTGGTGAGCAGTTCTTC.

The rearrangement joins TRBV5-1 to TRBJ2-2; TRBD1 matches at 8 bases. CDR3 length: 16 residues. V dropped 4 bases and J dropped 4; count of bases not matched to a gene: 9. CDR1 and CDR2 from the germline V gene are SGHRS and YFSETQ. This chain's CDR3 is CASSLMSGGRTGELFF. In nucleotides, the CDR3 is TGCGCCAGCAGCCTGATGTCAGGGGGCCGCACCGGGGAGCTGTTTTTT. Based on the CDR3 plus reference TRBV5-1 and TRBJ2-2, the full variable domain is KAGVTQTPRYLIKTRGQQVTLSCSPISGHRSVSWYQQTPGQGLQFLFEYFSETQRNKGNFPGRFSGRQFSNSRSEMNVSTLELGDSALYLCASSLMSGGRTGELFFGEGSRLTVL.

The V and J genes are TRBV7-2 and TRBJ2-2; D is ambiguous. Germline V lookup: CDR1 SGHTA, CDR2 FQGNSA. V lost 4 bases and J 1 base, leaving 10 bases between the germline ends. This CDR3 spans 15 amino acids. In DNA, the CDR3 is TGTGCCAGCAGCTACCCTCTGGGGAACACCGGGGAGCTGTTTTTT. This codes for CASSYPLGNTGELFF.

The chain employs TRBV5-8 and TRBJ2-2; 11 bases match TRBD2. The CDR3 runs 16 residues. V lost 3 bases, J lost 9 bases, and 10 bases stayed unmatched. Germline V gene sequence: CDR1 SGHTS, CDR2 YDEGEE. In DNA form, the CDR3 reads TGTGCCAGCAGCTCTATCGGGACTAGCGGCTCTAGGGAGCTGTTTTTT. It is translated as CASSSIGTSGSRELFF.